These T cell receptor beta chains were read from a single sample in a study of CD8+ T cells in alopecia areata. Clones were read by immunoSEQ multiplex PCR, and TCRdb kept only the in-frame ones, dropping some. The repertoire holds 140,000 or so clones, with roughly 60% as singletons. The source material was CD8+ T cells sorted from blood. The source of these receptors is a human donor in good health. Each CDR3 is given with its conserved first and last residue.

>TRBJ2-3|TRBV23-1
CASTRGSTDTQYF
>TRBJ1-2|TRBV29-1
CSVEGRGDGYTF
>TRBJ2-7|TRBV19
CASSISSGSYEQYF
>TRBJ2-7|TRBV13
CASSIRTSETYEQYF
>TRBJ1-5|TRBV7-9
CAVGWGGVNQPQHF
>TRBJ2-1|TRBV29-1
CSVYGRASGRIGNEQFF
>TRBJ1-3|TRBV23-1
CDPLGDSSSGNTIYF
>TRBJ2-7|TRBV19
CASSVSPFETEQYF
>TRBJ1-2|TRBV19
CASRPSTGEIGYTF
>TRBJ2-7|TRBV4-1
CASSQVRTAYEQYF
>TRBJ2-7|TRBV2
CASIFSGTGGEQYF
>TRBJ2-1|TRBV7-2
CASSPSYNEQFF
>TRBJ1-2|TRBV29-1
CSVESRAPSGYTF
>TRBJ2-7|TRBV29-1
CSVAASEAYEQYF
>TRBJ2-3|TRBV19
CASSISGGGADTQYF